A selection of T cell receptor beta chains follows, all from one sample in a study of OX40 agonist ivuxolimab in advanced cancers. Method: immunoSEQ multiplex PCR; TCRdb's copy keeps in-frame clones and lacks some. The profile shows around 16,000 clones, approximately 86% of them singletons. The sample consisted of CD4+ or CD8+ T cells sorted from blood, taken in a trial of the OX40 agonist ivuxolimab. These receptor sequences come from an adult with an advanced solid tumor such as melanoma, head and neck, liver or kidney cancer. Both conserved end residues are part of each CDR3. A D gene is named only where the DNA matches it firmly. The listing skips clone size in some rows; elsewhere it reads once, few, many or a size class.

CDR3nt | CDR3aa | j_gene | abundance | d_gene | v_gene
TGTGCCAGCAGTGAAGTCAAGGGAACTGAAGCTTTCTTT | CASSEVKGTEAFF | TRBJ1-1 | few | . | TRBV6-1
TGTGCCTGGAGTAAGGCGGGGGGGTTATGTAATACCGGGGAGCTGTTTTTT | CAWSKAGGLCNTGELFF | TRBJ2-2 | . | TRBD2 | TRBV30
TGTGCCAGCAGTTACGTTCATGGCTACACCTTC | CASSYVHGYTF | TRBJ1-2 | . | . | TRBV6-5
TGTGCCAGTAGGAAAAGGGACAGGCACGTCGCTGGCTACACCTTC | CASRKRDRHVAGYTF | TRBJ1-2 | . | TRBD1 | TRBV19
TGTGCCAGTAGTGCCCGACAGGGGGGTGTCAATCAGCCCCAGCATTTT | CASSARQGGVNQPQHF | TRBJ1-5 | . | TRBD1 | TRBV19
TGCGCCAGCAGCTTGTCGGGGGGTTCGCAGTATTTT | CASSLSGGSQYF | TRBJ2-3 | . | TRBD2 | TRBV5-1
TGTGCCAGCAGCTGGACAGGGAGGGACCAGCCCCAGCATTTT | CASSWTGRDQPQHF | TRBJ1-5 | . | TRBD1 | TRBV2
TGTGCCAGTAGTAGGGGACCTCGTCGGGACAGGGTAACAGATACGCAGTATTTT | CASSRGPRRDRVTDTQYF | TRBJ2-3 | . | TRBD1 | TRBV19
TGTGCCAGTAGTATGGGCTACAACACCGGGGAGCTGTTTTTT | CASSMGYNTGELFF | TRBJ2-2 | . | . | TRBV19
TGCGCCAGCAGCTTGTTACCTACAAATGAAAAACTGTTTTTT | CASSLLPTNEKLFF | TRBJ1-4 | . | . | TRBV5-1
TGTGCCAGCAGTCGCTCCGGGGCAGCCGTCTACGAGCAGTACTTC | CASSRSGAAVYEQYF | TRBJ2-7 | . | . | TRBV6-5
TGTGCCAGCAGCCGAACTAGCGGGGGGGCTATAGAGACCCAGTACTTC | CASSRTSGGAIETQYF | TRBJ2-5 | . | TRBD2 | TRBV11-2
TGTGCCAGCAGTGCAGGGGCCGCGAGCAATCAGCCCCAGCATTTT | CASSAGAASNQPQHF | TRBJ1-5 | . | . | TRBV2
TGTGCCAGCAGCTTAGCGGGGCTTGGCTATGGCTACACCTTC | CASSLAGLGYGYTF | TRBJ1-2 | . | . | TRBV11-1
TGCGCCAGCAGCTTACAGGGAGACAATCAGCCCCAGCATTTT | CASSLQGDNQPQHF | TRBJ1-5 | . | . | TRBV5-1
TGTGCCAGCTCACCACCGGGACAGGGGGGAGAAAAACTGTTTTTT | CASSPPGQGGEKLFF | TRBJ1-4 | . | TRBD1 | TRBV18
TGTGCCAGCCACAGGGATACTTCTGAAAAACTGTTTTTT | CASHRDTSEKLFF | TRBJ1-4 | . | . | TRBV2
TGTGCCAGCAGCTTAGCGGAGTACTATGGCTACACCTTC | CASSLAEYYGYTF | TRBJ1-2 | . | . | TRBV7-2
TGTGCCAGCTCACCACGACGGGGCGACGGCACTGAAGCTTTCTTT | CASSPRRGDGTEAFF | TRBJ1-1 | . | . | TRBV18
TGTGCCAGCAGTGAAAGGCGGAGGGGTTGGGGCTACACCTTC | CASSERRRGWGYTF | TRBJ1-2 | . | . | TRBV6-1
TGTGCCAGCAGTTTAAGGTCCGCTCGTCGGCCCCAGCATTTT | CASSLRSARRPQHF | TRBJ1-5 | . | . | TRBV27
TGCGCCAGCAGCGCCGGGGACAGGGTAATAGATGAGCAGTTCTTC | CASSAGDRVIDEQFF | TRBJ2-1 | . | TRBD1 | TRBV5-1
TGTGCCAGCAGCTTACAGGGCAATGAGCAGTTCTTC | CASSLQGNEQFF | TRBJ2-1 | . | . | TRBV11-3
TGTGCCAGCAGCTTAGGTCCGGTAGCTCGGGCGGGAGGAAAGTACAATGAGCAGTTCTTC | CASSLGPVARAGGKYNEQFF | TRBJ2-1 | . | TRBD2 | TRBV7-6
TGTGCCAGCAGCTTAGGGAGGCAGGGGCACACTGAAGCTTTCTTT | CASSLGRQGHTEAFF | TRBJ1-1 | . | . | TRBV11-2